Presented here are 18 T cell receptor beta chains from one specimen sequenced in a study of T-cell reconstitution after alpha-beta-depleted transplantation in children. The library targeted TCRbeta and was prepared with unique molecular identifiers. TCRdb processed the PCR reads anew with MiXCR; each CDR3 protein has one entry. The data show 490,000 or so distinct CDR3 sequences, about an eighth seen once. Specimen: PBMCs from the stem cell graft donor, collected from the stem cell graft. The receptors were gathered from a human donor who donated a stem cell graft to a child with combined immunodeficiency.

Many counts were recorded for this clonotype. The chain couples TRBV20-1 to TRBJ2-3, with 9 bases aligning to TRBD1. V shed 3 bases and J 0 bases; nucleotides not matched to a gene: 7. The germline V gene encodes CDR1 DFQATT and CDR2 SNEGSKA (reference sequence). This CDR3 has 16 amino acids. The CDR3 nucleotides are TGCAGTGCTAGGAGGATACAGGGGGCGAGCACAGATACGCAGTATTTT. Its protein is CSARRIQGASTDTQYF.

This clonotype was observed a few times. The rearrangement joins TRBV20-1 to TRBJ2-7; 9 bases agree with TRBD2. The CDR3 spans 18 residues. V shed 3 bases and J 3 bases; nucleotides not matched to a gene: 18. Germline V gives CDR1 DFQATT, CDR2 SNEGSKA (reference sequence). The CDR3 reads CSASRVGRRLAGNYEQYF. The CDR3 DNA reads TGCAGTGCTAGTCGGGTCGGACGGCGTCTAGCGGGAAACTACGAGCAGTACTTC.

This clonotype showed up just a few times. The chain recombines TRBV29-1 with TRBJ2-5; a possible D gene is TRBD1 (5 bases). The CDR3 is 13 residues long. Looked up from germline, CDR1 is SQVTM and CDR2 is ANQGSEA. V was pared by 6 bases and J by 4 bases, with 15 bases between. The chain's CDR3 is CSVRNRTGETQYF. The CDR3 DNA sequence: TGCAGCGTCCGAAACAGGACCGGAGAGACCCAGTACTTC.

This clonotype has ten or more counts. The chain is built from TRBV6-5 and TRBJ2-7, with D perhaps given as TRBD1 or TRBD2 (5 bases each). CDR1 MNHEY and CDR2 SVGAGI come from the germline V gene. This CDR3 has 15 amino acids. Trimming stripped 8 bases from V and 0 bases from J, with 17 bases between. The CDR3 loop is CASRIGDGSSYEQYF. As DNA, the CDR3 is TGTGCCAGCCGCATCGGGGACGGCAGCTCCTACGAGCAGTACTTC.

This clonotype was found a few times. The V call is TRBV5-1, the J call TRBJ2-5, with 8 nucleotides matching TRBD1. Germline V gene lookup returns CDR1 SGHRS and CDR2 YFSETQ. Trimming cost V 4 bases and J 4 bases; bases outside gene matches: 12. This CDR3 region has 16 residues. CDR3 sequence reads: CASSPDRAGVGETQYF. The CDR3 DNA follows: TGCGCCAGCAGCCCGGACAGGGCGGGTGTGGGAGAGACCCAGTACTTC. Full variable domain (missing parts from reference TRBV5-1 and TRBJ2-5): KAGVTQTPRYLIKTRGQQVTLSCSPISGHRSVSWYQQTPGQGLQFLFEYFSETQRNKGNFPGRFSGRQFSNSRSEMNVSTLELGDSALYLCASSPDRAGVGETQYFGPGTRLLVL.

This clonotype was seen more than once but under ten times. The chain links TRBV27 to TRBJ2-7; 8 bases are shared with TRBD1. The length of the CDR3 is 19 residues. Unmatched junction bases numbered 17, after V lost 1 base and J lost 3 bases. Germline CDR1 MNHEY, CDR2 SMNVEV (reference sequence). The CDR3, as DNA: TGTGCCAGCAGTTTATTCGCCCCCTTTCGACAGGGGCCTTACTACGAGCAGTACTTC. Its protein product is CASSLFAPFRQGPYYEQYF.

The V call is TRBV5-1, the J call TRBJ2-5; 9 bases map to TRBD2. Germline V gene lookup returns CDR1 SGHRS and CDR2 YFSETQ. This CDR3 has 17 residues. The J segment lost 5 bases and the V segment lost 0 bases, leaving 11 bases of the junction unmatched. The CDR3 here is CASSLARLAGTVETQYF. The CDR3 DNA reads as TGCGCCAGCAGCTTGGCCCGGCTAGCGGGGACAGTCGAGACCCAGTACTTC. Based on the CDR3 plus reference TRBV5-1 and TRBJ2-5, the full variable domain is KAGVTQTPRYLIKTRGQQVTLSCSPISGHRSVSWYQQTPGQGLQFLFEYFSETQRNKGNFPGRFSGRQFSNSRSEMNVSTLELGDSALYLCASSLARLAGTVETQYFGPGTRLLVL.

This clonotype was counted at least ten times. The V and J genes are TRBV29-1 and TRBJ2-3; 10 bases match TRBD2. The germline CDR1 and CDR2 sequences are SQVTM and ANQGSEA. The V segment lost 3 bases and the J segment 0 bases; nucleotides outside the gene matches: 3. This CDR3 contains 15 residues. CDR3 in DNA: TGCAGCGTTGAGCGGACTAGCGGAAGCACAGATACGCAGTATTTT. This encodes CSVERTSGSTDTQYF.

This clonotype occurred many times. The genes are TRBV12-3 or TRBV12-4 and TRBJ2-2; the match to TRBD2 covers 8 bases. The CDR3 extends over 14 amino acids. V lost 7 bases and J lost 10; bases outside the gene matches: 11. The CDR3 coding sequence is TGTGCCAGCAATATAGCGGGACGCCAGTCGGAGCTGTTTTTT. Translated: CASNIAGRQSELFF.

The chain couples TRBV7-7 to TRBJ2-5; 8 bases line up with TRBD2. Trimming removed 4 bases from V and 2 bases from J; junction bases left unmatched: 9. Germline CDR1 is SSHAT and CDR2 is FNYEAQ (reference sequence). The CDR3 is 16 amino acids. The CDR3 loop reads CASSSKGTSGQETQYF. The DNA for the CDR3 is TGTGCCAGCAGCTCAAAGGGAACTAGCGGACAAGAGACCCAGTACTTC.

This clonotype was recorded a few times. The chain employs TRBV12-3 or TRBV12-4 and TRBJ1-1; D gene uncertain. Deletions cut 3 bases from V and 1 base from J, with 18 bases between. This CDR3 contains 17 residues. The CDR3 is CASSFEFGTLPNTEAFF. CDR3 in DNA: TGTGCCAGCAGTTTTGAGTTCGGTACCCTCCCGAACACTGAAGCTTTCTTT.

This CDR3 is CSAPGQLNTGELFF. Written as DNA, the CDR3 is TGCAGTGCTCCAGGACAACTGAACACCGGGGAGCTGTTTTTT. The chain couples TRBV20-1 to TRBJ2-2, with D maybe TRBD1 (5 bases). Trimming left V 5 bases short and J 1 base short, with 11 bases between. The germline V gene encodes CDR1 DFQATT and CDR2 SNEGSKA (reference sequence). The CDR3 sequence is 14 residues long.

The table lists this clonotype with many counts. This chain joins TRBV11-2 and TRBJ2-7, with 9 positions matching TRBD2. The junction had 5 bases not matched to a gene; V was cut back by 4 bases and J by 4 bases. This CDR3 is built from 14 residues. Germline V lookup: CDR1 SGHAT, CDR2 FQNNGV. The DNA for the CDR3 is TGTGCCAGCAGCTCCGCCAGCGGGAGGTACGAGCAGTACTTC. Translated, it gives CASSSASGRYEQYF.

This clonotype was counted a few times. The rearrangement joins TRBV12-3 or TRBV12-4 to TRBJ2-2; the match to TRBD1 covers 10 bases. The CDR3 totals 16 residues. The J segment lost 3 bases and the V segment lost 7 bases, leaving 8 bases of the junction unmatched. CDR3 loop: CASTPWGQGYTGELFF. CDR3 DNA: TGTGCCAGCACTCCTTGGGGACAGGGGTACACCGGGGAGCTGTTTTTT.

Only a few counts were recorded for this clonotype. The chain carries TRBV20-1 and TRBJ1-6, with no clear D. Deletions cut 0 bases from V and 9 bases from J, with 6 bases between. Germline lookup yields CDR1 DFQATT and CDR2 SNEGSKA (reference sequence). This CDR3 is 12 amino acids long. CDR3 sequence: CSARESFSPLHF. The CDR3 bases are TGCAGTGCTAGAGAAAGTTTTTCACCCCTCCACTTT.

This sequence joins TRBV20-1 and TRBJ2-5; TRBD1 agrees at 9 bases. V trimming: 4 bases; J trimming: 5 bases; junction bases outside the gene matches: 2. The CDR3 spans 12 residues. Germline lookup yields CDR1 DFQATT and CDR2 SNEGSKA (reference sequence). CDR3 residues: CSATGQGETQYF. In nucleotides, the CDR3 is TGCAGTGCTACCGGACAGGGGGAGACCCAGTACTTC.

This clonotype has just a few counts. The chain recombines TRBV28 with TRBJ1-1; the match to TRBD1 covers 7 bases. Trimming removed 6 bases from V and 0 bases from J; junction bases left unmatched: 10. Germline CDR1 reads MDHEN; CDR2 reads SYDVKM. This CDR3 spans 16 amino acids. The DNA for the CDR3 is TGTGCCAGCAGCCGATCCTGGACAGGCATGAACACTGAAGCTTTCTTT. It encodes CASSRSWTGMNTEAFF. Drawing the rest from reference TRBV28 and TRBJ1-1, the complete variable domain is DVKVTQSSRYLVKRTGEKVFLECVQDMDHENMFWYRQDPGLGLRLIYFSYDVKMKEKGDIPEGYSVSREKKERFSLILESASTNQTSMYLCASSRSWTGMNTEAFFGQGTRLTVV.

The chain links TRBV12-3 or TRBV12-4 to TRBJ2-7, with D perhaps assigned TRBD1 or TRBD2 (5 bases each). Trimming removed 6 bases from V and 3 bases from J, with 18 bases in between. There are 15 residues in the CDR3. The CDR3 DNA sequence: TGTGCCAGCAGCCTATCCGGGACCGCAGGCTACGAGCAGTACTTC. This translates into CASSLSGTAGYEQYF.